What follows are 30 T cell receptor beta chains derived from one specimen sequenced in a study of blood T cell repertoires in COVID-19. Generated by immunoSEQ multiplex PCR, the TCRdb table keeps only in-frame clones and is missing some. The sample lists 140,000 to 150,000 clones, approximately 85% occurring once. The sequencing input was peripheral blood. Receptor source: a woman aged 55-75 years with COVID-19, enrolled during active disease.

This chain connects TRBV4-3 to TRBJ1-2, with 7 bases that match TRBD1. V was pared by 3 bases and J by 8 bases, with 9 bases of the junction left unmatched. The V gene's germline CDR1 is LGHNA and CDR2 YSLEER. CDR3 length equals 14 residues. CDR3 in amino acids: CASSHPTGVRGYTF. In nucleotides, the CDR3 is TGCGCCAGCAGCCATCCAACAGGGGTCAGGGGCTACACCTTC.

The chain has TRBV10-1 and TRBJ2-3; 10 nucleotides agree with TRBD1. From germline, CDR1 is WNHNN and CDR2 SYGVQD (reference sequence). The CDR3 runs 13 residues. J was trimmed by 9 bases and V by 3 bases; bases with no gene match: 3. The chain's CDR3 is CASSESGQGTQYF. The CDR3 DNA follows: TGCGCCAGCAGTGAATCGGGACAGGGGACGCAGTATTTT.

This chain connects TRBV5-1 to TRBJ1-3, with D perhaps TRBD1 (6 bases). The V end was cut by 6 bases, the J end by 4 bases, with 14 bases between. In germline, CDR1 is SGHRS, CDR2 YFSETQ. The CDR3 covers 14 residues. This CDR3 is CASTDTGPGNTIYF. CDR3 bases: TGCGCCAGCACAGATACAGGGCCCGGAAACACCATATATTTT. The whole variable domain, remainder taken from reference TRBV5-1 and TRBJ1-3, is KAGVTQTPRYLIKTRGQQVTLSCSPISGHRSVSWYQQTPGQGLQFLFEYFSETQRNKGNFPGRFSGRQFSNSRSEMNVSTLELGDSALYLCASTDTGPGNTIYFGEGSWLTVV.

The chain combines TRBV7-6 with TRBJ2-3; 9 nucleotides agree with TRBD2. CDR1 and CDR2 from the germline V gene are SGHVS and FNYEAQ. The CDR3 is made up of 16 amino acids. V gave up 4 bases and J gave up 0 bases; unmatched junction bases: 5. CDR3 sequence reads: CASSSLAGVSTDTQYF. The CDR3 coding sequence is TGTGCCAGCAGCTCCTTAGCGGGGGTAAGCACAGATACGCAGTATTTT. The variable domain in full, with the rest retrieved from reference TRBV7-6 and TRBJ2-3, is GAGVSQSPRYKVTKRGQDVALRCDPISGHVSLYWYRQALGQGPEFLTYFNYEAQQDKSGLPNDRFSAERPEGSISTLTIQRTEQRDSAMYRCASSSLAGVSTDTQYFGPGTRLTVL.

The V call is TRBV7-9, the J call TRBJ1-2; D may be TRBD1 (5 bases). The CDR3 is made up of 16 amino acids. Germline assignment: CDR1 SEHNR and CDR2 FQNEAQ (reference sequence). The V and J ends lost 5 bases and 4 bases respectively, with 20 bases between them. In DNA, the CDR3 is TGTGCCAGCAGCATTACGGGAGGGGCCCCGATCTATGGCTACACCTTC. Its protein product is CASSITGGAPIYGYTF.

The chain couples TRBV3-1 (or the pseudogene TRBV3-2) to TRBJ1-1; 9 bases agree with TRBD1. With 3 bases clipped from V and 2 bases from J, the junction kept 13 bases outside the gene matches. The CDR3 consists of 18 residues. The V gene's germline CDR1 is LGHDT and CDR2 YNNKEL (reference sequence). CDR3: CASSQFFPGQGENTEAFF. The CDR3 bases are TGTGCCAGCAGCCAGTTTTTCCCGGGACAGGGCGAAAACACTGAAGCTTTCTTT.

A single count supports this clone. J is TRBJ2-5 and V is TRBV23-1; 8 nucleotides line up with TRBD1. TRBV23-1 is classed as an ORF, of uncertain function. The CDR3 extends over 17 amino acids. V was pared by 2 bases and J by 6 bases, with 14 bases of the junction left unmatched. This CDR3 reads CASSQPPRGPIQQTQYF. For the CDR3, the DNA is TGCGCCAGCAGTCAACCCCCCAGGGGGCCTATTCAACAGACCCAGTACTTC.

The chain uses TRBV24-1 and TRBJ2-7, with TRBD1 matching over 8 bases. Germline V gives CDR1 KGHDR, CDR2 SFDVKD. This CDR3 is built from 15 residues. V trimming: 3 bases; J trimming: 2 bases; junction bases outside the gene matches: 5. In DNA form, the CDR3 reads TGTGCCACCAGTGATCCTGGACAGGGAACCTACGAGCAGTACTTC. Protein sequence: CATSDPGQGTYEQYF.

The chain employs TRBV16 and TRBJ2-7; the D gene is possibly TRBD2 (5 bases). Germline-derived CDR1 and CDR2 are KGHSY and FQNENV. This CDR3 region has 13 residues. Deletions cut 3 bases from V and 6 bases from J, with 12 bases between. The CDR3 region is CASSQVARAEQYF. DNA of the CDR3: TGTGCCAGCAGCCAGGTCGCGAGGGCCGAGCAGTACTTC.

The J gene is TRBJ2-2, the V gene TRBV7-6; 8 bases are shared with TRBD2. V trimming: 0 bases; J trimming: 8 bases; junction bases outside the gene matches: 5. The germline V gene encodes CDR1 SGHVS and CDR2 FNYEAQ. The CDR3 is 15 amino acids. CDR3 protein: CASSLARGATGELFF. In DNA form, the CDR3 reads TGTGCCAGCAGCTTAGCGCGGGGGGCGACTGGGGAGCTGTTTTTT.

The gene calls are TRBV11-3 and TRBJ1-4; no firm D call. The length of the CDR3 is 15 residues. The V gene lost 1 base and the J gene lost 0 bases, with 6 bases spanning the gap. CDR1 SGHNT and CDR2 YENEEA come from the germline V gene. The CDR3: CASSLGVSTNEKLFF. In DNA, the CDR3 is TGTGCCAGCAGCTTAGGAGTTTCAACTAATGAAAAACTGTTTTTT.

The chain employs TRBV7-2 and TRBJ2-5, with D possibly matching TRBD2 (5 bases). The CDR3 loop spans 13 amino acids. V shed 3 bases and J shed 1 base, with 6 bases lying between them. Germline V CDR1 and CDR2: SGHTA, FQGNSA. The CDR3 DNA is TGTGCCAGCAGCTTTCGGGGCCAAGAGACCCAGTACTTC. Its translation is CASSFRGQETQYF.

V usage is TRBV5-4 and J usage is TRBJ2-5, with 7 bases identical to TRBD1. The CDR3 spans 14 residues. Germline assignment: CDR1 SGHNT and CDR2 YYREEE (reference sequence). V trimming: 4 bases; J trimming: 4 bases; junction bases outside the gene matches: 7. CDR3 nucleotides: TGTGCCAGCAGCCGACAGGGATCATCAGAGACCCAGTACTTC. Translation: CASSRQGSSETQYF.

The V and J genes are TRBV12-5 and TRBJ2-5; the match to TRBD2 covers 7 bases. CDR1 is LGHNT and CDR2 is FRNRAP in the germline V gene. The CDR3 extends over 14 amino acids. J gave up 2 bases and V 5 bases, and 5 bases lay outside the gene matches. The CDR3 region has the DNA TGTGCTAGTGGTGAGGGACTACCGCAAGAGACCCAGTACTTC. Translating gives CASGEGLPQETQYF.

V gene TRBV6-1 combines with J gene TRBJ1-1, with 7 bases that match TRBD1. J lost 0 bases, V lost 0 bases, and 4 bases had no gene match. Germline V lookup: CDR1 MNHNS, CDR2 SASEGT. The CDR3 length is 16 residues. CDR3 sequence: CASSEAYRGLNTEAFF. In nucleotides, the CDR3 is TGTGCCAGCAGTGAAGCGTACAGGGGACTGAACACTGAAGCTTTCTTT.

The chain carries TRBV2 and TRBJ2-1; 9 bases are shared with TRBD2. Germline trimming cut 1 base from V and 7 bases from J; bases unmatched to any gene: 8. The CDR3 is 16 amino acids. Germline CDR1 SNHLY, CDR2 FYNNEI. In DNA form, the CDR3 reads TGTGCCAGCAGTGAAGTTGGTGCGGGGGGGCAGAATGAGCAGTTCTTC. Its translation: CASSEVGAGGQNEQFF.

The chain is built from TRBV18 and TRBJ1-1, with D maybe TRBD1 (6 bases). The CDR3 extends over 15 amino acids. Trimming removed 6 bases at V and 1 base at J, with 15 bases between. Germline V gives CDR1 KGHSH, CDR2 LQKENI. The chain's CDR3 is CASSRYRDGNTEAFF. As DNA, the CDR3 is TGTGCCAGCTCCCGATACAGGGATGGGAACACTGAAGCTTTCTTT.

The J gene is TRBJ1-6, the V gene TRBV18, with TRBD1 matching 7 bases. The CDR3 spans 15 residues. Looked up from germline, CDR1 is KGHSH and CDR2 is LQKENI. With 4 bases clipped from V and 9 bases from J, the junction kept 9 bases outside the gene matches. CDR3 sequence: CASSLRQGWSSPLHF. The CDR3 coding sequence is TGTGCCAGCTCACTCCGACAGGGTTGGAGTTCACCCCTCCACTTT.

The chain employs TRBV2 and TRBJ2-1; 8 positions match TRBD2. V gave up 11 bases and J gave up 3 bases; unmatched junction bases: 9. The CDR3 length is 14 residues. Germline assignment: CDR1 SNHLY and CDR2 FYNNEI. The CDR3 coding sequence is TGTGCCCGGGGGCCGGGGGGGGACTACAATGAGCAGTTCTTC. This gives the protein CARGPGGDYNEQFF.

The rearrangement joins TRBV7-2 to TRBJ2-1, with no clear D. This CDR3 has 14 residues. Germline assignment: CDR1 SGHTA and CDR2 FQGNSA. With 2 bases removed from V and 6 bases from J, the gap between germline ends came to 11 bases. The CDR3 bases are TGTGCCAGCAGCTTAAGTTGGCGGAGCAATGAGCAGTTCTTC. Protein: CASSLSWRSNEQFF. Full variable domain (remainder filled in from reference TRBV7-2 and TRBJ2-1): GAGVSQSPSNKVTEKGKDVELRCDPISGHTALYWYRQSLGQGLEFLIYFQGNSAPDKSGLPSDRFSAERTGGSVSTLTIQRTQQEDSAVYLCASSLSWRSNEQFFGPGTRLTVL.

The sample holds a few counts of this clone. The chain employs TRBV2 and TRBJ1-1; D remains unclear. Germline assignment: CDR1 SNHLY and CDR2 FYNNEI. The CDR3 contains 13 residues. Trimming took 7 bases from V and 4 from J, leaving 13 bases between them. The CDR3 region is CASTRGIITEAFF. CDR3 DNA: TGTGCCAGCACGCGGGGTATTATCACTGAAGCTTTCTTT.

This sequence joins TRBV12-3 or TRBV12-4 and TRBJ1-3; D gene uncertain. The V and J ends lost 4 bases and 3 bases respectively, with 4 bases between them. CDR3 length equals 12 residues. The CDR3 reads CASSSFGNTIYF. DNA of the CDR3: TGTGCCAGCAGTTCGTTTGGAAACACCATATATTTT.

This clone was found a few times. This chain links TRBV6-5 with TRBJ1-1; unclear D gene. Trimming removed 8 bases from V and 5 bases from J, with 12 bases in between. Germline loops: CDR1 MNHEY, CDR2 SVGAGI. The CDR3 is made up of 12 amino acids. Here the CDR3 DNA reads TGTGCCAGCTGGAGGCGAGGGACTGAAGCTTTCTTT. Translated, it gives CASWRRGTEAFF.

There are a few counts of this clone. The chain is built from TRBV11-1 and TRBJ1-1, with D uncertain. Trimming left V 1 base short and J 3 bases short, with 6 bases between. Germline assignment: CDR1 SGHAT and CDR2 FQDESV (reference sequence). This CDR3 is 13 amino acids long. CDR3 in amino acids: CASSLVSYTEAFF. The CDR3 DNA sequence: TGTGCCAGCAGCTTAGTGTCGTACACTGAAGCTTTCTTT.

The chain combines TRBV6-4 with TRBJ2-7; D is perhaps TRBD1 (6 bases). Trimming pared 5 bases from V and 5 bases from J, leaving 13 bases between. The CDR3 covers 13 residues. Germline V gives CDR1 MRHNA, CDR2 SNTAGT. CDR3 loop: CASSRDQGHEQYF. The CDR3 DNA reads as TGTGCCAGCAGTCGGGATCAGGGGCACGAGCAGTACTTC.

In its sample, this clone was seen many times. CDR3: CASSSNAGTGGLGYGYTF. The CDR3 nucleotides are TGTGCCAGCAGCTCCAACGCCGGGACAGGGGGCCTGGGGTATGGCTACACCTTC. The chain couples TRBV6-4 to TRBJ1-2; 12 bases align to TRBD1. The CDR3 has 18 residues. V trimming: 6 bases; J trimming: 5 bases; junction bases outside the gene matches: 16. Germline loops: CDR1 MRHNA, CDR2 SNTAGT.

The CDR3 reads CASSTDRDQETQYF. CDR3 DNA sequence: TGTGCCAGCTCAACGGACAGGGACCAAGAGACCCAGTACTTC. This chain links TRBV18 with TRBJ2-5; 8 nucleotides match TRBD1. Looked up from germline, CDR1 is KGHSH and CDR2 is LQKENI. The CDR3 totals 14 residues. V was clipped by 5 bases and J by 0 bases; unmatched bases: 2. Full variable domain (missing parts from reference TRBV18 and TRBJ2-5): NAGVMQNPRHLVRRRGQEARLRCSPMKGHSHVYWYRQLPEEGLKFMVYLQKENIIDESGMPKERFSAEFPKEGPSILRIQQVVRGDSAAYFCASSTDRDQETQYFGPGTRLLVL.

The genes are TRBV4-1 and TRBJ1-1; D is unresolved. With 1 base removed from V and 4 bases from J, the gap between germline ends came to 4 bases. Germline V gene data show CDR1 as MGHRA and CDR2 as YSYEKL. The CDR3 runs 12 residues. As DNA, the CDR3 is TGCGCCAGCAGCCAAGGGAGCACTGAAGCTTTCTTT. It specifies CASSQGSTEAFF.

The gene calls are TRBV5-1 and TRBJ2-7; D possibly corresponds to TRBD1 (6 bases). Germline V lookup: CDR1 SGHRS, CDR2 YFSETQ. This CDR3 has 16 residues. The germline V and J ends were trimmed by 0 bases and 2 bases, with 15 bases remaining between them. The CDR3 sequence is CASSLDGMPGAYEQYF. The CDR3 nucleotides read TGCGCCAGCAGCTTGGATGGGATGCCAGGGGCCTACGAGCAGTACTTC.

The chain joins TRBV18 to TRBJ1-1; D may be TRBD1 (5 bases). The CDR3 spans 16 residues. The germline gives CDR1 KGHSH, CDR2 LQKENI. V lost 6 bases to trimming and J lost 0 bases, with 17 bases between them. The CDR3 DNA is TGTGCCAGCTCGCCGGGACTTGGGGGAATGAACACTGAAGCTTTCTTT. It specifies CASSPGLGGMNTEAFF. The whole variable domain, filled in from reference TRBV18 and TRBJ1-1, reads NAGVMQNPRHLVRRRGQEARLRCSPMKGHSHVYWYRQLPEEGLKFMVYLQKENIIDESGMPKERFSAEFPKEGPSILRIQQVVRGDSAAYFCASSPGLGGMNTEAFFGQGTRLTVV.